The entry below gives a single T cell receptor beta chain sequence along with its context. Its antigen is unidentified. TCR alpha and beta CDR3 regions were amplified from RNA using iRepertoire nested multiplex PCR. Input was roughly 95-400 ng of tissue mRNA or PBMC total RNA. TCRdb called the multiplex PCR reads again in MiXCR, with one record for every CDR3 protein. This table holds about 140,000 distinct CDR3 sequences, approximately 40% found once. This CDR3 has 14 amino acids. Germline CDR1 reads DFQATT; CDR2 reads SNEGSKA (reference sequence). V dropped 3 bases and J dropped 5; count of bases not matched to a gene: 9. The data belong to a study of glioma-infiltrating T cells. Study results and caveats: Non-neoplastic patients had below-expected tissue-blood divergence, while all gliomas exceeded expectation. Tissue and blood shared very few CDR3 sequences.

V and J are TRBV20-1 and TRBJ2-5; 7 bases match TRBD1. The TCR sequence derives from a human donor with low-grade glioma or glioblastoma, undergoing nonglioma brain surgery, or in good health (not recorded which). Sequences were obtained from glioma tissue, nonneoplastic brain tissue, or PBMCs (not recorded which). CDR3 loop: CSASQHRGGETQYF. DNA for the CDR3: TGCAGTGCTAGTCAGCACAGGGGTGGGGAGACCCAGTACTTC.